The rows below give T cell receptor beta chains drawn from one sample of a study of blood T cell repertoires in COVID-19. Libraries were prepared by immunoSEQ multiplex PCR; TCRdb keeps only in-frame clonotypes and omits some of them. The sample consists of around 200,000 clones, around nine tenths of them appearing once. Sequencing was done on a sample of peripheral blood. Receptors were obtained from a man aged 35 to 55 with active or convalescent COVID-19. CDR3s include the opening cysteine and the closing phenylalanine or tryptophan. The D gene is left open where the match is weak. Clone size is given for some rows only: seen once, a few or many times, or a class if the clone is expanded.

>TRBV7-3|NA|TRBJ1-2|NA|14
CASSSKGGDYGYTF
TGTGCCAGCAGCTCCAAGGGAGGGGACTATGGCTACACCTTC
>TRBV4-2|NA|TRBJ2-4|NA|16
CASSQERAQAKNIQYF
TGTGCCAGCAGCCAAGAGAGGGCACAAGCCAAAAACATTCAGTACTTC
>TRBV30|NA|TRBJ1-5|TRBD1|14
CAWSVGQGKQPQHF
TGTGCCTGGAGTGTGGGACAGGGGAAACAGCCCCAGCATTTT
>TRBV6-6|NA|TRBJ2-5|TRBD1|15
CASSYGNRGRKTQYF
TGTGCCAGCAGTTATGGAAACAGGGGGAGGAAGACCCAGTACTTC
>TRBV3-1/TRBV3-2|once|TRBJ1-5|NA|14
CASSQSDSNQPQHF
TGTGCCAGCAGCCAATCAGATAGCAATCAGCCCCAGCATTTT
>TRBV5-1|NA|TRBJ2-5|TRBD1|15
CASSPWTGAQETQYF
TGCGCCAGCAGCCCGTGGACAGGGGCCCAAGAGACCCAGTACTTC
>TRBV5-1|NA|TRBJ1-2|TRBD1|15
CASSPGDRENYGYTF
TGCGCCAGCAGCCCGGGGGACAGGGAAAACTATGGCTACACCTTC
>TRBV29-1|NA|TRBJ2-2|TRBD1|12
CSVGQGSGELFF
TGCAGCGTGGGACAGGGGTCCGGGGAGCTGTTTTTT
>TRBV27|NA|TRBJ2-1|NA|13
CASSRRGGRGQFF
TGTGCCAGCAGTAGACGCGGGGGCCGGGGGCAGTTCTTC
>TRBV9|NA|TRBJ1-3|NA|16
CASSPQQGGAGNTIYF
TGTGCCAGCAGCCCGCAACAGGGAGGGGCTGGAAACACCATATATTTT